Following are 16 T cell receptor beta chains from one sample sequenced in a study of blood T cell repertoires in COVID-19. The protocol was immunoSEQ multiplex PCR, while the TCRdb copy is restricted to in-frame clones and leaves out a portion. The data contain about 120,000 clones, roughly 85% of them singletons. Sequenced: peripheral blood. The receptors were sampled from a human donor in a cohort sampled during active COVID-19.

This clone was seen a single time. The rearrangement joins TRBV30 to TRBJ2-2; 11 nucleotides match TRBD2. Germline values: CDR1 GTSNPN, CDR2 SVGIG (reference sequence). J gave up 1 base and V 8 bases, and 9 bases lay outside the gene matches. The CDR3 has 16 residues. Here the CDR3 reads CAGGRLAGLNTGELFF. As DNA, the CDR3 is TGTGCCGGGGGTAGACTAGCGGGATTGAACACCGGGGAGCTGTTTTTT.

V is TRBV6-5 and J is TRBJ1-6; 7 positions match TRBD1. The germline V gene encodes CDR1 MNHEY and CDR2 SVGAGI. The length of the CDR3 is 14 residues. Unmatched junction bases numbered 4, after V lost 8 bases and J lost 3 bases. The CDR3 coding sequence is TGTGCCAGCGGTCGGACAGGCTATAATTCACCCCTCCACTTT. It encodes CASGRTGYNSPLHF.

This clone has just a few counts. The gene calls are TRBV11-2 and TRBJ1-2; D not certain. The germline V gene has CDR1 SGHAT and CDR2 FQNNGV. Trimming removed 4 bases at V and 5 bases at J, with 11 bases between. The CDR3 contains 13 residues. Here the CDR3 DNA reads TGTGCCAGCAGCTCCACGGGGAGATATGGCTACACCTTC. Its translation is CASSSTGRYGYTF.

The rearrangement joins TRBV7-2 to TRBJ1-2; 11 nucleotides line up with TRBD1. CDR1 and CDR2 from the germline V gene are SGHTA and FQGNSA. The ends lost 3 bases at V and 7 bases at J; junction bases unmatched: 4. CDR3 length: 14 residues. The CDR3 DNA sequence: TGTGCCAGCAGCTTGGACAGGGGGCCGCTTGGCTACACCTTC. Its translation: CASSLDRGPLGYTF.

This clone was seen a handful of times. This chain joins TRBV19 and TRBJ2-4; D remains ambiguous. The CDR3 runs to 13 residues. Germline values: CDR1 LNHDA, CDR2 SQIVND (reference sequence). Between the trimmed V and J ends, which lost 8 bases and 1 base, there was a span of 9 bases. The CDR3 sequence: CASRGPAKNIQYF. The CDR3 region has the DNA TGTGCCAGTCGAGGTCCGGCCAAAAACATTCAGTACTTC.

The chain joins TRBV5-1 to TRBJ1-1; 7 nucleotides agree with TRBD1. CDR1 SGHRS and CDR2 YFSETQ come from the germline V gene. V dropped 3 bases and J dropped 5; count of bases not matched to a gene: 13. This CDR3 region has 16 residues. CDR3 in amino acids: CASSSGAGGVWTEAFF. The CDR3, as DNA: TGCGCCAGCAGCTCCGGAGCAGGGGGAGTATGGACTGAAGCTTTCTTT.

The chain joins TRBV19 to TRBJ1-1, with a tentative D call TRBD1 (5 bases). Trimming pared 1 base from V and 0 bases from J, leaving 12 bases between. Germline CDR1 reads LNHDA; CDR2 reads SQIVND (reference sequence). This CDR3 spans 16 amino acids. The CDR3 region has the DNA TGTGCCAGTAGTATAGTTTCCCCAGGGATGAACACTGAAGCTTTCTTT. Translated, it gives CASSIVSPGMNTEAFF.

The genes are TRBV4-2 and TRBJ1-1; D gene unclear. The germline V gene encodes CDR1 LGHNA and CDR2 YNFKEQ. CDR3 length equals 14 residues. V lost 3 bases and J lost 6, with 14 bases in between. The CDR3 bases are TGTGCCAGCAGCCAGACTTCATTTGGTGCTGAAGCTTTCTTT. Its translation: CASSQTSFGAEAFF.

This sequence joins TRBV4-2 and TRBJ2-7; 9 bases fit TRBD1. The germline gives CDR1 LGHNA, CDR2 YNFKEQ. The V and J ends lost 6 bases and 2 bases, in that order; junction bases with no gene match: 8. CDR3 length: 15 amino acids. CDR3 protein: CASSLQDRGPYEQYF. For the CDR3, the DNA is TGTGCCAGCAGTTTGCAGGACAGGGGTCCCTACGAGCAGTACTTC.

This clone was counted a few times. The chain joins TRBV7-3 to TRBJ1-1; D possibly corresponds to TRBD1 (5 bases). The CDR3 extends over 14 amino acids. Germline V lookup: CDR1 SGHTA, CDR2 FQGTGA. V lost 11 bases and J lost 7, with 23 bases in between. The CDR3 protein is CAGPINSGGHEAFF. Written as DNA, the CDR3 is TGTGCCGGACCTATTAATTCGGGTGGACATGAAGCTTTCTTT.

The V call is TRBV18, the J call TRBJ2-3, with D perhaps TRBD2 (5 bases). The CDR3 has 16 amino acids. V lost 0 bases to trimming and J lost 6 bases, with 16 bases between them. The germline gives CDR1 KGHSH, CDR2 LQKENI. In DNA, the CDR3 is TGTGCCAGCTCACCACCGGTGGCCGGGAAGGTGGATACGCAGTATTTT. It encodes CASSPPVAGKVDTQYF.

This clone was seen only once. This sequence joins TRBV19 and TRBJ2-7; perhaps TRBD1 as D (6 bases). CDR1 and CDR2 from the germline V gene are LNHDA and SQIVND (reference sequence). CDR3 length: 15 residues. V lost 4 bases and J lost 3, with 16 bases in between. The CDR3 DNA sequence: TGTGCCAGTAGTACGACCTTGGCACAGGGCTACGAGCAGTACTTC. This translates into CASSTTLAQGYEQYF.

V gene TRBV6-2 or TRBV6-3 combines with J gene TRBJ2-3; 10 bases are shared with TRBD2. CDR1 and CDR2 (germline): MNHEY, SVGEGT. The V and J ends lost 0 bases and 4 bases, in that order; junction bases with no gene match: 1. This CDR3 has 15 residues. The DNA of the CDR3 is TGTGCCAGCAGTTACTCGGGACTAGCGCCAGATACGCAGTATTTT. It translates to CASSYSGLAPDTQYF.

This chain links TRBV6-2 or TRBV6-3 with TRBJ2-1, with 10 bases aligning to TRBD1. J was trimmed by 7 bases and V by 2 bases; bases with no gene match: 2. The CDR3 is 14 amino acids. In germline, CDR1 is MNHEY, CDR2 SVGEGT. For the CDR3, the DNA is TGTGCCAGCAGTTACGGACAGGGGGGGAATGAGCAGTTCTTC. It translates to CASSYGQGGNEQFF.

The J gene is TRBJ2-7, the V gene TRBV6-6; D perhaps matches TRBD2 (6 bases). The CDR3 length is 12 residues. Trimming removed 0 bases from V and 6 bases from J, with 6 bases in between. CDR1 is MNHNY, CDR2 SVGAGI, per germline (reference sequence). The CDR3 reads CASSYSRGEQYF. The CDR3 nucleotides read TGTGCCAGCAGTTACTCGCGGGGCGAGCAGTACTTC.

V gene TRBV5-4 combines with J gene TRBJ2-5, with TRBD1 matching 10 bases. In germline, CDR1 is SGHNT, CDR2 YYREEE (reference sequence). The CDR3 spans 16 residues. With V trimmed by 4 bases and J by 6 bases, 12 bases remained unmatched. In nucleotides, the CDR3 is TGTGCCAGCAGCGCAGGTGACAGGGGGCGCGGAAAGACCCAGTACTTC. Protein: CASSAGDRGRGKTQYF.